This TCR beta chain emerged from a study of shared clonotypes between healthy human individuals. Details on this clone: Its antigen is still unknown.

Whole-study results and caveats: There were few donors, and this limited the genetic and exposure-history diversity represented.

Using immunoSEQ multiplex PCR, the repertoire was profiled, and TCRdb retains in-frame clones only, with some absent. The sample includes more than 1.2 million clones, about 98.5% seen only once; the top ten take approximately 0.38%. Germline CDR1 reads SGHRS; CDR2 reads YFSETQ. This CDR3 contains 15 residues. Trimming left V 6 bases short and J 2 bases short, with 15 bases between. This chain connects TRBV5-1 to TRBJ2-1, with D possibly TRBD2 on 6 matching bases. This clonotype was obtained from a man aged 25-45 years in good health. Sequencing was performed on naive CD4+ T cells sorted from blood. Subset indicated: CD45RA+ positively selected. The CDR3 loop reads CASTRVSGTYNEQFF. CDR3 nucleotides: TGCGCCAGCACTAGGGTTAGCGGAACCTACAATGAGCAGTTCTTC.